The 27 T cell receptor beta chains in this list originate from one sample, sequenced in a study of blood T cell repertoires in COVID-19. Using immunoSEQ multiplex PCR, the repertoire was profiled, and TCRdb retains in-frame clones only, with some absent. Among about 480,000 clones listed, 70% to 90% were seen once. Sequencing was done on a sample of PBMCs or T cells enriched from blood (not recorded which). The origin of the receptors is a woman under 30 with acute COVID-19.

This chain links TRBV10-1 with TRBJ2-3; D may be TRBD2 (6 bases). CDR3 size: 15 residues. V gave up 0 bases and J gave up 2 bases, with 9 bases separating them. CDR1 and CDR2 (germline): WNHNN, SYGVQD (reference sequence). In DNA form, the CDR3 reads TGCGCCAGCAGTGAGTCCAGGGAGGACACAGATACGCAGTATTTT. As protein: CASSESREDTDTQYF.

The chain is built from TRBV5-4 and TRBJ2-5; 7 bases map to TRBD2. Germline V CDR1 and CDR2: SGHNT, YYREEE (reference sequence). Unmatched junction bases numbered 8, after V lost 6 bases and J lost 9 bases. The CDR3 contains 12 residues. The CDR3 reads CASNKERDAQYF. CDR3 coding DNA: TGTGCCAGCAACAAGGAGCGGGACGCCCAGTACTTC.

V is TRBV2 and J is TRBJ2-1, with D perhaps TRBD2 (5 bases). CDR1 and CDR2 (germline): SNHLY, FYNNEI. Trimming left V 2 bases short and J 6 bases short, with 14 bases between. The CDR3 loop spans 15 amino acids. The CDR3 nucleotides read TGTGCCAGCAGTGAACTGGGAGTCACCCCCAATGAGCAGTTCTTC. Encoded protein: CASSELGVTPNEQFF.

This clone has a count of ten or more. This rearrangement joins TRBV7-3 to TRBJ2-3, with TRBD2 identical over 7 bases. J gave up 5 bases and V 5 bases, and 10 bases lay outside the gene matches. Germline-derived CDR1 and CDR2 are SGHTA and FQGTGA. This CDR3 has 15 residues. CDR3 in DNA: TGTGCCAGCAGCCCCCTAGGTGGCGGGGGAGATACGCAGTATTTT. It specifies CASSPLGGGGDTQYF. Full variable domain (outside the CDR3, taken from reference TRBV7-3 and TRBJ2-3): GAGVSQTPSNKVTEKGKYVELRCDPISGHTALYWYRQSLGQGPEFLIYFQGTGAADDSGLPNDRFFAVRPEGSVSTLKIQRTERGDSAVYLCASSPLGGGGDTQYFGPGTRLTVL.

Concerning this clone itself: The identical CDR3 is also encoded by other nucleotide sequences in the sample. The chain combines TRBV18 with TRBJ2-2; D is perhaps TRBD2 (5 bases). Per the germline V gene, CDR1 is KGHSH and CDR2 is LQKENI. V gave up 3 bases and J gave up 3 bases, with 5 bases separating them. CDR3 length equals 13 residues. Here the CDR3 reads CASSPRDTGELFF. The CDR3 DNA reads TGTGCCAGCTCACCGCGGGACACCGGGGAGCTGTTTTTT.

The rearrangement uses TRBV2 and TRBJ2-7, with a possible D match to TRBD2 (5 bases). Trimming pared 7 bases from V and 3 bases from J, leaving 10 bases between. Germline lookup yields CDR1 SNHLY and CDR2 FYNNEI. This CDR3 region has 12 residues. The CDR3 region has the DNA TGTGCCAGCATTTGGACTGGCTACGAGCAGTACTTC. It codes for CASIWTGYEQYF.

This chain's CDR3 is CASAPYSGEQYF. CDR3 nucleotides: TGTGCCAGCGCCCCCTACTCCGGCGAGCAGTACTTC. The chain has TRBV27 and TRBJ2-7; unclear D gene. Germline CDR1 MNHEY, CDR2 SMNVEV (reference sequence). The CDR3 covers 12 residues. V was pared by 8 bases and J by 6 bases, with 14 bases between.

The chain links TRBV4-3 to TRBJ1-4; 9 bases are shared with TRBD1. V was clipped by 0 bases and J by 11 bases; unmatched bases: 4. Per the germline V gene, CDR1 is LGHNA and CDR2 is YSLEER. The CDR3 runs to 14 residues. The CDR3: CASSQDGTGSKLFF. The CDR3 DNA reads as TGCGCCAGCAGCCAAGACGGGACAGGGAGTAAACTGTTTTTT.

The chain employs TRBV19 and TRBJ2-7; D remains unclear. V lost 4 bases and J 2 bases, leaving 12 bases between the germline ends. Germline V gene data show CDR1 as LNHDA and CDR2 as SQIVND (reference sequence). This CDR3 is 14 amino acids long. CDR3 DNA sequence: TGTGCCAGTAGTACCACTCGAGCCCCCTACGAGCAGTACTTC. It encodes CASSTTRAPYEQYF.

The chain has TRBV11-3 and TRBJ2-7; 11 positions agree with TRBD2. V lost 2 bases and J lost 2; bases outside the gene matches: 11. Germline CDR1 is SGHNT and CDR2 is YENEEA. The CDR3 length is 18 residues. CDR3 in amino acids: CASSLLITLLAGAYEQYF. The CDR3 nucleotides read TGTGCCAGCAGCTTATTGATTACGTTACTAGCGGGAGCCTACGAGCAGTACTTC.

The V gene is TRBV4-3, the J gene TRBJ1-2; the match to TRBD1 covers 7 bases. The CDR3 spans 16 residues. Germline CDR1 LGHNA, CDR2 YSLEER. J lost 3 bases, V lost 0 bases, and 7 bases had no gene match. The DNA of the CDR3 is TGCGCCAGCAGCCAAGAGGGACAGCTGCCCGACTATGGCTACACCTTC. Encoded protein: CASSQEGQLPDYGYTF.

V usage is TRBV13 and J usage is TRBJ1-3; no clear D gene. The germline CDR1 and CDR2 sequences are PRHDT and FYEKMQ (reference sequence). CDR3 size: 15 residues. V gave up 3 bases and J gave up 0 bases, with 9 bases separating them. For the CDR3, the DNA is TGTGCCAGCAGCTTCACCACGAGCTCTGGAAACACCATATATTTT. This translates into CASSFTTSSGNTIYF.

The chain couples TRBV5-4 to TRBJ2-5; 10 nucleotides agree with TRBD2. The ends lost 7 bases at V and 3 bases at J; junction bases unmatched: 9. The CDR3 totals 15 residues. Germline V gene sequence: CDR1 SGHNT, CDR2 YYREEE (reference sequence). The CDR3 DNA reads as TGTGCCAGCCACGGGGCTAGCGGGGGTGAAGAGACCCAGTACTTC. The encoded protein is CASHGASGGEETQYF. Full variable domain (rest looked up from reference TRBV5-4 and TRBJ2-5): ETGVTQSPTHLIKTRGQQVTLRCSSQSGHNTVSWYQQALGQGPQFIFQYYREEENGRGNFPPRFSGLQFPNYSSELNVNALELDDSALYLCASHGASGGEETQYFGPGTRLLVL.

The CDR3 bases are TGCGCCAGCAGCCAAGAGTGGGCCAGGCAGCCCCAGCATTTT. Protein sequence: CASSQEWARQPQHF. This chain uses TRBV4-3 with TRBJ1-5; no definite D call. Trimming removed 0 bases from V and 7 bases from J, with 10 bases in between. Germline CDR1 and CDR2: LGHNA and YSLEER. The CDR3 totals 14 residues.

V usage is TRBV5-6 and J usage is TRBJ2-3; D is unresolved. Germline loops: CDR1 SGHDT, CDR2 YYEEEE. The germline V and J ends were trimmed by 0 bases and 2 bases, with 4 bases remaining between them. CDR3 length equals 13 residues. The CDR3 coding sequence is TGTGCCAGCAGCTTGGAGCTCACAGATACGCAGTATTTT. Translating gives CASSLELTDTQYF.

The chain links TRBV16 to TRBJ1-1; 11 bases map to TRBD1. CDR1 and CDR2 from the germline V gene are KGHSY and FQNENV. The CDR3 loop spans 15 amino acids. V was pared by 0 bases and J by 5 bases, with 2 bases of the junction left unmatched. CDR3 region: CASSQSGQGATEAFF. The DNA of the CDR3 is TGTGCCAGCAGCCAATCAGGACAGGGGGCGACTGAAGCTTTCTTT.

This clone was recorded only once. CDR3 sequence: CAWSTTGSTDTQYF. CDR3 nucleotides: TGTGCCTGGAGTACAACAGGGAGCACAGATACGCAGTATTTT. V usage is TRBV30 and J usage is TRBJ2-3; D is possibly TRBD1 (6 bases). CDR1 and CDR2 (germline): GTSNPN, SVGIG (reference sequence). Trimming stripped 2 bases from V and 0 bases from J, with 9 bases between. There are 14 residues in the CDR3.

This chain uses TRBV6-1 with TRBJ1-4, with 8 bases matching TRBD1. Germline-derived CDR1 and CDR2 are MNHNS and SASEGT. The CDR3 spans 16 residues. V trimming: 1 base; J trimming: 7 bases; junction bases outside the gene matches: 8. CDR3 nucleotide sequence: TGTGCCAGCAGTGAAGGGACAGGGTTTTCAGGTGAAAAACTGTTTTTT. Encoded protein: CASSEGTGFSGEKLFF.

The table lists this clone with a few counts. The V call is TRBV7-3, the J call TRBJ2-6; possible D gene TRBD1, 6 bases. CDR1 SGHTA and CDR2 FQGTGA come from the germline V gene. The V gene lost 5 bases and the J gene lost 2 bases, with 10 bases spanning the gap. This CDR3 has 15 amino acids. Here the CDR3 DNA reads TGTGCCAGCAGCCCCAGGGGAACTGGGGCCAACGTCCTGACTTTC. It encodes CASSPRGTGANVLTF. The variable domain in full, with the rest retrieved from reference TRBV7-3 and TRBJ2-6, is GAGVSQTPSNKVTEKGKYVELRCDPISGHTALYWYRQSLGQGPEFLIYFQGTGAADDSGLPNDRFFAVRPEGSVSTLKIQRTERGDSAVYLCASSPRGTGANVLTFGAGSRLTVL.

This chain connects TRBV19 to TRBJ1-5; the match to TRBD1 covers 7 bases. There are 17 residues in the CDR3. With 4 bases clipped from V and 1 base from J, the junction kept 10 bases outside the gene matches. Germline values: CDR1 LNHDA, CDR2 SQIVND (reference sequence). CDR3 amino acids: CASSTRTGLPSNQPQHF. The CDR3 DNA is TGTGCCAGTAGTACCCGGACAGGACTGCCAAGCAATCAGCCCCAGCATTTT.

The chain recombines TRBV18 with TRBJ2-1; the match to TRBD1 covers 8 bases. The CDR3 totals 15 residues. J was trimmed by 5 bases and V by 6 bases; bases with no gene match: 9. Germline loops: CDR1 KGHSH, CDR2 LQKENI. The CDR3 nucleotides read TGTGCCAGCTCCTGGACAGGGATTACCAACAATGAGCAGTTCTTC. Protein product: CASSWTGITNNEQFF.

This chain uses TRBV7-2 with TRBJ2-3; tentative D call: TRBD2 (5 bases). Germline CDR1 and CDR2: SGHTA and FQGNSA. Trimming pared 1 base from V and 4 bases from J, leaving 6 bases between. The length of the CDR3 is 13 residues. CDR3 region: CASSLEGADTQYF. The CDR3 nucleotides read TGTGCCAGCAGCTTAGAGGGAGCAGATACGCAGTATTTT.

This clone was counted once. V is TRBV3-1 (or the pseudogene TRBV3-2) and J is TRBJ2-1, with TRBD1 matching over 8 bases. The CDR3 sequence is 16 residues long. The germline V gene encodes CDR1 LGHDT and CDR2 YNNKEL (reference sequence). J gave up 3 bases and V 0 bases, and 4 bases lay outside the gene matches. This chain's CDR3 is CASSQEAGQGYNEQFF. For the CDR3, the DNA is TGTGCCAGCAGCCAAGAGGCTGGACAGGGCTACAATGAGCAGTTCTTC.

This rearrangement joins TRBV7-9 to TRBJ2-3, with D perhaps TRBD2 (5 bases). Germline lookup yields CDR1 SEHNR and CDR2 FQNEAQ (reference sequence). The V end was cut by 5 bases, the J end by 2 bases, with 23 bases between. The CDR3 loop spans 18 amino acids. The CDR3 protein is CASSTISGGITPTDTQYF. The CDR3 bases are TGTGCCAGCAGCACCATCAGCGGAGGAATCACCCCCACAGATACGCAGTATTTT.

The V and J genes are TRBV9 and TRBJ1-3; D not certain. The CDR3 consists of 14 residues. Germline V lookup: CDR1 SGDLS, CDR2 YYNGEE. Trimming cost V 2 bases and J 4 bases, with 10 bases left between them. In DNA, the CDR3 is TGTGCCAGCAGCGTCCCGGGAAGCGGAAACACCATATATTTT. Protein product: CASSVPGSGNTIYF.

This chain uses TRBV4-1 with TRBJ2-7; D is perhaps TRBD1 (6 bases). The CDR3 covers 15 residues. V lost 0 bases and J 2 bases, leaving 11 bases between the germline ends. Germline V gene lookup returns CDR1 MGHRA and CDR2 YSYEKL. CDR3 DNA: TGCGCCAGCAGCCAAGATCCGGCAGGGGCCTACGAGCAGTACTTC. Its translation: CASSQDPAGAYEQYF.

This chain connects TRBV28 to TRBJ1-6; maybe TRBD1 (6 bases). V shed 8 bases and J shed 14 bases, with 19 bases lying between them. Germline CDR1 reads MDHEN; CDR2 reads SYDVKM. The CDR3 extends over 13 amino acids. The CDR3, as DNA: TGTGCCAGCGGCCCAGGGGACCTTTTAACCCTCCACTTT. Amino acid sequence: CASGPGDLLTLHF.